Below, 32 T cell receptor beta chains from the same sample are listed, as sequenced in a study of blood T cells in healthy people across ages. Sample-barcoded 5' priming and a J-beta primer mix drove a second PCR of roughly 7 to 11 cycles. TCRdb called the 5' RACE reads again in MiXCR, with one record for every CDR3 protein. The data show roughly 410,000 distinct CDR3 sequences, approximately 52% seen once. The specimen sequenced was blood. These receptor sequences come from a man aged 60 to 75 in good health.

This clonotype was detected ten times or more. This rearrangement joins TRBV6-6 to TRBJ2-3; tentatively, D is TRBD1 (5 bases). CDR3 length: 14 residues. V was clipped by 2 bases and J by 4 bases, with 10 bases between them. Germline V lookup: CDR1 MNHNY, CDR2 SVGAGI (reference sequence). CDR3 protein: CASSYAGSSDTQYF. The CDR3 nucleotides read TGTGCCAGCAGTTACGCAGGGTCCTCAGATACGCAGTATTTT.

For the CDR3, the DNA is TGTGCCAGCAGCGTTGACAGAGATCACAATGAGCAGTACTTC. Translated: CASSVDRDHNEQYF. The V call is TRBV27, the J call TRBJ2-1, with D possibly TRBD1 on 5 matching bases. TRBJ2-7 matches the DNA end more closely, so the J call is doubtful. Germline V gives CDR1 MNHEY, CDR2 SMNVEV (reference sequence). The CDR3 sequence is 14 residues long.

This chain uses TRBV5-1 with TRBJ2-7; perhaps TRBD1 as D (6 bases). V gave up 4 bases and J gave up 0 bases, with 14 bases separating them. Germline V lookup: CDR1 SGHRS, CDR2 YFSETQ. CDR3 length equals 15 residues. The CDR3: CASSPGQTFSYEQYF. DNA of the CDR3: TGCGCCAGCAGCCCGGGACAAACGTTCTCCTACGAGCAGTACTTC.

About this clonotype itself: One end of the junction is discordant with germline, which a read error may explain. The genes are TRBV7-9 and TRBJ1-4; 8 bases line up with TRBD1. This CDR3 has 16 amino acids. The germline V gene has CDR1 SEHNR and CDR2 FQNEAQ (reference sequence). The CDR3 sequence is CASSPPPDRVNEKLFF. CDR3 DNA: TGCGCCAGCAGCCCCCCCCCGGACAGGGTTAATGAAAAACTGTTTTTT.

For the CDR3, the DNA is TGTGCCAGCAGCAACCGAGACGCCTACGAGCAGTACTTC. Translation gives CASSNRDAYEQYF. This chain links TRBV5-4 with TRBJ2-4; no clear D gene. The better agreement between TRBJ2-7 and the DNA end casts doubt on the J call. The CDR3 is 13 residues long. CDR1 is SGHNT and CDR2 is YYREEE in the germline V gene (reference sequence).

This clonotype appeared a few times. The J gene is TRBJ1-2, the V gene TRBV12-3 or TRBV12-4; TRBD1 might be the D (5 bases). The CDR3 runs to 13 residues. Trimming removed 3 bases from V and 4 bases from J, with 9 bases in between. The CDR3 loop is CASSFDRLYGYTF. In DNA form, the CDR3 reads TGTGCCAGCAGTTTCGACAGACTCTATGGCTACACCTTC.

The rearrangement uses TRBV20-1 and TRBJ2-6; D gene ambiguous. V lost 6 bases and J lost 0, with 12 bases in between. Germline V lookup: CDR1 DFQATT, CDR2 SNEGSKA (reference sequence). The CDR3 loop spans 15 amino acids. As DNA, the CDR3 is TGCAGTGCGCCGACGGCCGTCTCTGGGGCCAACGTCCTGACTTTC. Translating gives CSAPTAVSGANVLTF.

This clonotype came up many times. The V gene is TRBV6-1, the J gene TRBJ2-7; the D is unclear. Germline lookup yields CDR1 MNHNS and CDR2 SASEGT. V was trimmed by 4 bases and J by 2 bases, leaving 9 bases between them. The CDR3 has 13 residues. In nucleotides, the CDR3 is TGTGCCAGCAGTGTTGCTGGAACCTACGAGCAGTACTTC. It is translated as CASSVAGTYEQYF.

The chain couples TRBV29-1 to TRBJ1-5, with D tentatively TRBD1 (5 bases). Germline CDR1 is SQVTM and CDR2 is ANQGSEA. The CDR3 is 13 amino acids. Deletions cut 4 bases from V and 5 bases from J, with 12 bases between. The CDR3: CSVAKGRDQPQHF. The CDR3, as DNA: TGCAGCGTTGCGAAGGGGAGGGATCAGCCCCAGCATTTT.

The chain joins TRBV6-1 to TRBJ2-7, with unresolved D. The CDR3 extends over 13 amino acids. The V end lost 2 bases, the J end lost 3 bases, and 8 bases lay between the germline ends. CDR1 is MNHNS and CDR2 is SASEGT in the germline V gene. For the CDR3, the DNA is TGTGCCAGCAGTGAATCTGAAAGCTACGAGCAGTACTTC. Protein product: CASSESESYEQYF.

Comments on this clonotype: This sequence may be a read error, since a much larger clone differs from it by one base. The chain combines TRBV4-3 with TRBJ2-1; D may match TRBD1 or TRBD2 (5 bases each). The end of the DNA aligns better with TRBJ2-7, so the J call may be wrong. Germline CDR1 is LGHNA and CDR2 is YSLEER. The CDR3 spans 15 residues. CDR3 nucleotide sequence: TGCGCCAGCAGCCAAGAGTCAGGGAGCTACAATGAGCAGTACTTC. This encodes CASSQESGSYNEQYF.

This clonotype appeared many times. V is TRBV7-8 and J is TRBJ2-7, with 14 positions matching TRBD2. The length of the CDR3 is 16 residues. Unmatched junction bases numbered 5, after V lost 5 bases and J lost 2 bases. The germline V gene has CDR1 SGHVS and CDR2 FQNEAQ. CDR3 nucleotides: TGTGCCAGCAGCCCCCGACTAGCGGGAGGGCCCTACGAGCAGTACTTC. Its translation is CASSPRLAGGPYEQYF.

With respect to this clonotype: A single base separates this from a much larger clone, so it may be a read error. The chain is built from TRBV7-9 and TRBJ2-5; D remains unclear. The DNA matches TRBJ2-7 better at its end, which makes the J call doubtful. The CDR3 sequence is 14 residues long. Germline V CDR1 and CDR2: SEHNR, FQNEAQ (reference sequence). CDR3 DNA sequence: TGTGCCAGCAGCACTGAAACGGCCTCCTGCGAGCAGTACTTC. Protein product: CASSTETASCEQYF.

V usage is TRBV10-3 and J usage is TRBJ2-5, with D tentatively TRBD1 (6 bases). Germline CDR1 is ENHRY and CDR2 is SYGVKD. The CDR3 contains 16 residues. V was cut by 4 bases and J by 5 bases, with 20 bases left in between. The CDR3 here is CAISAVREGGGETQYF. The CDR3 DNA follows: TGTGCCATCAGTGCCGTTAGAGAAGGGGGTGGGGAGACCCAGTACTTC.

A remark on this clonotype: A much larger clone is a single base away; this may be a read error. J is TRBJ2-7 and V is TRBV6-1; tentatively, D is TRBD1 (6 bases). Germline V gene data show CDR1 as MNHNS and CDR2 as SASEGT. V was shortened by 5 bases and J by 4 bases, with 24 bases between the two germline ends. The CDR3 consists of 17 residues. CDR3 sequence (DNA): TGTGCCAGCAGTCCCCATTTCAGGGGTGGTGGGGGATACGAGCAGTACTTC. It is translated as CASSPHFRGGGGYEQYF.

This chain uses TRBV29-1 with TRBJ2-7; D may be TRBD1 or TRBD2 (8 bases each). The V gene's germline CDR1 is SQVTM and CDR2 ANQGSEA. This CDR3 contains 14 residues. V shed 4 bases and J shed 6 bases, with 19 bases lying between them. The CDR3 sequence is CSVVGGAGGLEQYF. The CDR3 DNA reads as TGCAGCGTTGTCGGGGGGGCAGGGGGCCTCGAGCAGTACTTC.

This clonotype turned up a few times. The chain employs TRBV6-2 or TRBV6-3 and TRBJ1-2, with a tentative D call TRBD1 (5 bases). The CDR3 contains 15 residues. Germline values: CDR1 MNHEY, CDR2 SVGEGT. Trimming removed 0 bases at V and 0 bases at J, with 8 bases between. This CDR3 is CASSYSTTANYGYTF. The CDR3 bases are TGTGCCAGCAGTTACTCCACGACAGCTAACTATGGCTACACCTTC.

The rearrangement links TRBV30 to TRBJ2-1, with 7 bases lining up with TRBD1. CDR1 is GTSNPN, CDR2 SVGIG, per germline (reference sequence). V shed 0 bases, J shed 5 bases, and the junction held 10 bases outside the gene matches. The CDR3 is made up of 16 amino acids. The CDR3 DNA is TGTGCCTGGAGTGTATGGGGGACAGAAAAACACAATGAGCAGTTCTTC. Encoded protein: CAWSVWGTEKHNEQFF. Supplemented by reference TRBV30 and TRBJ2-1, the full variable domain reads SQTIHQWPATLVQPVGSPLSLECTVEGTSNPNLYWYRQAAGRGLQLLFYSVGIGQISSEVPQNLSASRPQDRQFILSSKKLLLSDSGFYLCAWSVWGTEKHNEQFFGPGTRLTVL.

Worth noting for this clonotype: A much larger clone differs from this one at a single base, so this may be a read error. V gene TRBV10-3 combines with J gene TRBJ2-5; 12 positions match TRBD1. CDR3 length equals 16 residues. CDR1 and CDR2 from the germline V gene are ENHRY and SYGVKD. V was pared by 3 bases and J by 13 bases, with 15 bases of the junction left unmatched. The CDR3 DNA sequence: TGTGCCATCAGTGATGCTAGCGGGACAGGGGGCGACGAGCGGTACTTC. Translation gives CAISDASGTGGDERYF.

CDR3 in DNA: TGTGCCAGCAGTTTACGAGCGGGACGTGCTACAGATACGCAGTATTTT. It translates to CASSLRAGRATDTQYF. V usage is TRBV12-3 or TRBV12-4 and J usage is TRBJ2-3; 7 positions agree with TRBD2. J lost 3 bases, V lost 2 bases, and 8 bases had no gene match. The length of the CDR3 is 16 residues.

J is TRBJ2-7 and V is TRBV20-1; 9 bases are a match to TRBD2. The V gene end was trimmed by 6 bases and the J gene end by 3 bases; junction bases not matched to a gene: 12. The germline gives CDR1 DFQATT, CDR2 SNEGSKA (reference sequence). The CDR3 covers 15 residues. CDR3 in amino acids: CSAASNAGGIYEQYF. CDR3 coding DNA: TGCAGTGCAGCCTCCAACGCGGGGGGGATCTACGAGCAGTACTTC.

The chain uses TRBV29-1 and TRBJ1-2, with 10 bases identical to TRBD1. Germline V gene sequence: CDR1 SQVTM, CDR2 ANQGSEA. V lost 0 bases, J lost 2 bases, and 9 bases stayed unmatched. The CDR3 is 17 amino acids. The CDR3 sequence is CSVEDPGTGAHNYGYTF. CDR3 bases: TGCAGCGTTGAAGATCCCGGGACAGGGGCCCACAACTATGGCTACACCTTC.

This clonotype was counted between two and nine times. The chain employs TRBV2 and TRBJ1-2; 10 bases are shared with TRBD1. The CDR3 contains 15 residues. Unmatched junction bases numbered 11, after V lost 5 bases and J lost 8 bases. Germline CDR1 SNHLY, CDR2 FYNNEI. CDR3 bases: TGTGCCAGCAGTCCGTCCCGGGACAGGGGTCAGGGCTACACCTTC. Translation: CASSPSRDRGQGYTF.

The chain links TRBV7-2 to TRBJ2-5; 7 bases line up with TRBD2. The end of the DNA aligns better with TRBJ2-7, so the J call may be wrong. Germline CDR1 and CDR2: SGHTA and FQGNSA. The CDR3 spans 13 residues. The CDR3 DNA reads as TGTGCCAGTAACGGCGGGAGAATCTACGAGCAGTACTTC. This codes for CASNGGRIYEQYF.

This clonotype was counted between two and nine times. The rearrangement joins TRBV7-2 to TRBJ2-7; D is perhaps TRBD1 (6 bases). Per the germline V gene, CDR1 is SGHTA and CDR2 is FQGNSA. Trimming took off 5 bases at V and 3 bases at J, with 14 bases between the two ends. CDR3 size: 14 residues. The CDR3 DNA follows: TGTGCCAGCAGCCCCAGCAGACAGGTCTACGAGCAGTACTTC. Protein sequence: CASSPSRQVYEQYF.

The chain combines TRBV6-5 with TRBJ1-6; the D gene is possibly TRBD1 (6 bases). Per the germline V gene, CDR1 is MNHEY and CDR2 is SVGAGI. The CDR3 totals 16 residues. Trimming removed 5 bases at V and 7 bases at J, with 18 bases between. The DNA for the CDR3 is TGTGCCAGCAGTCGATACCCGGGCAGGGGAAATTCACCCCTCCACTTT. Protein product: CASSRYPGRGNSPLHF.

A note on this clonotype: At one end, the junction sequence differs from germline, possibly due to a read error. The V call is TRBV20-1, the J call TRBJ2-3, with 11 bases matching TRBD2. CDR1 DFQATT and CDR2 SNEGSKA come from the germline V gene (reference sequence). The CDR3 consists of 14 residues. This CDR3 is CGAPTSGTTDTQYF. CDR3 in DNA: TGCGGTGCTCCGACTAGCGGGACCACAGATACGCAGTATTTT.

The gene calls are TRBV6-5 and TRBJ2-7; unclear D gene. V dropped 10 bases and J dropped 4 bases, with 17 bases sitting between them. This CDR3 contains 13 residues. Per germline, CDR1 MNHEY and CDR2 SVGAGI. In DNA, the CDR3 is TGTGCCACCGGCAGACCGTATTCTTACGAGCAGTACTTC. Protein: CATGRPYSYEQYF.

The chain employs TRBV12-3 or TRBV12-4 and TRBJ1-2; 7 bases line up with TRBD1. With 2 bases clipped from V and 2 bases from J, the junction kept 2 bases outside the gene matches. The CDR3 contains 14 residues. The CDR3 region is CASSLFRGNYGYTF. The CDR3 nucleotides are TGTGCCAGCAGTTTATTCAGGGGGAACTATGGCTACACCTTC.

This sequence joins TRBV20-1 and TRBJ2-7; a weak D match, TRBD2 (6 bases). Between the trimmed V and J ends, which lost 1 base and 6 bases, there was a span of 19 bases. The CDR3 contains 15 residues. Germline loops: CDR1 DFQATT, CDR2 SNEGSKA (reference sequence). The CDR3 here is CSARGPLGRGFEQYF. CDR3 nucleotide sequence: TGCAGTGCTAGAGGGCCTCTAGGACGGGGGTTCGAGCAGTACTTC.

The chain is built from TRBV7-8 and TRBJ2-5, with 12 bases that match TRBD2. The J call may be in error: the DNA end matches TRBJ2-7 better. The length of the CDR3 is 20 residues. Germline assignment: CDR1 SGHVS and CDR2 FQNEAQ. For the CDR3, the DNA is TGTGCCAGCAGCCGCCGGGACAGACGACTAGCGGGGGTTGGAGCCTACGAGCAGTACTTC. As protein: CASSRRDRRLAGVGAYEQYF.

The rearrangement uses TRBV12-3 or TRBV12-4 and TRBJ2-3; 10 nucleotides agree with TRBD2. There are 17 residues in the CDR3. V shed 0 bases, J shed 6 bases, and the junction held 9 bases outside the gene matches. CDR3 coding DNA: TGTGCCAGCAGTTTAGCGGGGGTAGCGGGAGGAGGGGATACGCAGTATTTT. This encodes CASSLAGVAGGGDTQYF.